This is a list of T cell receptor beta chains from one sample in a study of human T cells and chemical hapten exposure. TCRdb independently ran MiXCR on the RACE reads; one entry per CDR3 protein. The data contain 250,000 to 300,000 distinct CDR3 sequences, around 7.7% of them singletons. The input for sequencing was whole blood, taken in connection with sensitization to the hapten diphenylcyclopropenone (DPC). These receptors originate from a man aged 18 to 30 with alopecia areata. Some clones in this sample may be carry-over from other donors' samples. Both conserved end residues are part of each CDR3. The D gene is left open where the match is weak. A clone size is listed for some rows: how often the clone was seen (once, few, many), or a class if it is expanded.

clone_size d_call j_call v_call cdr3_nt cdr3_aa
few - TRBJ2-3 TRBV4-3 TGCGCCAGCAGCCAATTTATTAGGAGGGCGGGCACAGATACGCAGTATTTT CASSQFIRRAGTDTQYF
- TRBD1 TRBJ1-1 TRBV3-1 TGTGCCAGCAGCCAAGCAAGACAGGGAGGGAACACTGAAGCTTTCTTT CASSQARQGGNTEAFF
- TRBD1 TRBJ1-1 TRBV28 TGTGCCAGCAGTTTCAGGGGGCGGTACACTGAAGCTTTCTTT CASSFRGRYTEAFF
few - TRBJ2-7 TRBV5-1 TGCGCCAGCAGCTTTTTTGGGGGGCCCTCCTACGAGCAGTACTTC CASSFFGGPSYEQYF
many - TRBJ1-6 TRBV25-1 TGTGCCAGCAGTGATCTGGGGGCTAGGTATTCACCCCTCCACTTT CASSDLGARYSPLHF
- - TRBJ2-5 TRBV5-1 TGCGCCAGCAGCTTGGCCGACAACCAAGAGACCCAGTACTTC CASSLADNQETQYF
- - TRBJ1-4 TRBV11-2 TGTGCCAGCAGCCGGATATTTGCAACTAATGAAAAACTGTTTTTT CASSRIFATNEKLFF
- - TRBJ1-4 TRBV7-6 TGTGCCAGCAGCCCGGGGACGGGTAATAATGAAAAACTGTTTTTT CASSPGTGNNEKLFF
- - TRBJ1-2 TRBV6-5 TGTGCCAGCAGTTACTCGCCACCAGACTATGGCTACACCTTC CASSYSPPDYGYTF
- - TRBJ1-1 TRBV20-1 TGCAGTGCTAGAGGAACCGGGACACCGAACACTGAAGCTTTCTTT CSARGTGTPNTEAFF
- - TRBJ1-1 TRBV7-9 TGTGCCAGCAGCTTAGCTTTGCGTTCAAACACTGAAGCTTTCTTT CASSLALRSNTEAFF
many - TRBJ2-2 TRBV7-3 TGTGCCAGCAGCTTAATCGTCGGTGGTGTCGGGGAGCTGTTTTTT CASSLIVGGVGELFF
many - TRBJ1-5 TRBV7-2 TGTGCCAGCAGCTTAGGGGGACGGTTCAATCAGCCCCAGCATTTT CASSLGGRFNQPQHF
- - TRBJ1-4 TRBV4-1 TGCGCCAGCTCCCCAGACCCGCCCCGAGGGGAAAAACTGTTTTTT CASSPDPPRGEKLFF
- - TRBJ1-1 TRBV10-3 TGTGCCATCAGTGATCCAGGGGTCTCTGCTGAAGCTTTCTTT CAISDPGVSAEAFF
few - TRBJ2-7 TRBV5-1 TGCGCCAGCAGCTTGGCCAAACAGGTCGACGAGCAGTACTTC CASSLAKQVDEQYF
- TRBD1 TRBJ1-2 TRBV20-1 TGCAGTGCTACCCAGACAGGGGGCGACTATGGCTACACCTTC CSATQTGGDYGYTF
- - TRBJ1-2 TRBV6-1 TGTGCCAGCGGAGAAACCGGGGTCGCTGGCTACACCTTC CASGETGVAGYTF
many - TRBJ1-5 TRBV6-1 TGTGCCAGCGAAAAGGGAGGGTTAGGTCAGCCCCAGCATTTT CASEKGGLGQPQHF
few TRBD2 TRBJ2-5 TRBV5-1 TGCGCCAGCAGGACTAGCGGGGCTCGACAAGAGACCCAGTACTTC CASRTSGARQETQYF
many TRBD1 TRBJ1-5 TRBV6-5 TGTGCCAGCAGCCGTGGGACAGGGGGGAATCAGCCCCAGCATTTT CASSRGTGGNQPQHF
few - TRBJ1-5 TRBV6-6 TGTGCCAGCAGTTACTCTTCCAGAGACAATCAGCCCCAGCATTTT CASSYSSRDNQPQHF
- - TRBJ2-5 TRBV28 TGTGCCAGCAGAGAAAGTGAAGAGACCCAGTACTTC CASRESEETQYF
few - TRBJ2-1 TRBV7-2 TGTGCCAGCAGCCCAGAGCCTGCATACAATGAGCAGTTCTTC CASSPEPAYNEQFF
- TRBD1 TRBJ2-5 TRBV27 TGTGCCAGCAGTTCCCGACAGGGCGGGGAGACCCAGTACTTC CASSSRQGGETQYF
once - TRBJ2-3 TRBV28 TGTGCCAGCAGTCCCCAGGGATGGGGCACAGATACGCAGTATTTT CASSPQGWGTDTQYF
many - TRBJ1-1 TRBV10-3 TGTGCCATCAGGGGACTAATGGGGACTGAAGCTTTCTTT CAIRGLMGTEAFF
- TRBD1 TRBJ1-6 TRBV27 TGTGCCAGCAGTAAATACCGGGACAGGGCCAATTCACCCCTCCACTTT CASSKYRDRANSPLHF
many TRBD1 TRBJ1-6 TRBV5-1 TGCGCCAGCAGCTATGGACAGGGGGGATCACCCCTCCACTTT CASSYGQGGSPLHF
- - TRBJ1-5 TRBV6-1 TGTGCCAGCAGGAGGTGGGATCCGGGGGGTCGGAGCAATCAGCCCCAGCATTTT CASRRWDPGGRSNQPQHF
- - TRBJ1-2 TRBV7-8 TGTGCCAGCAGCATCCGGACAGTTAATTATGGCTACACCTTC CASSIRTVNYGYTF
- - TRBJ2-7 TRBV4-1 TGCGCCAGCAGCCATCCCGGGTCCGTAGTCTACGAGCAGTACTTC CASSHPGSVVYEQYF
- TRBD1 TRBJ2-5 TRBV6-5 TGTGCCAGCAGTTACTCGACAGGGGGGACGTCCGAGACCCAGTACTTC CASSYSTGGTSETQYF
few - TRBJ1-1 TRBV7-9 TGTGCCAGCAGACCAGCCAGGGGCGGTGGGACTGAAGCTTTCTTT CASRPARGGGTEAFF